This T cell receptor beta chain was identified during a study of regulatory T cells in long-lasting Graves disease. The time point denotes: newly diagnosed GD, antithyroid drugs for less than 3 months. From PBMCs, RNA was extracted and then used to make the TCR library. To make TCR beta libraries, researchers used iRepertoire HTBI primers and Arm-PCR of CDR3 regions. TCRdb reanalysed the multiplex PCR reads using MiXCR and keeps one entry per CDR3 protein. The table includes around 250,000 distinct CDR3 sequences, roughly 21% detected once. This clonotype came up many times. The receptor was isolated from a female donor with Graves disease. Sample: peripheral blood mononuclear cells (PBMCs), taken at new diagnosis, from a patient treated with antithyroid drugs.

CDR3 protein: CASSSSGTSLSSYEQYF. For the CDR3, the DNA is TGTGCCAGCAGCTCGTCCGGGACTAGCCTTAGCTCCTACGAGCAGTACTTC. The gene calls are TRBV11-2 and TRBJ2-7; TRBD2 matches at 9 bases. Unmatched junction bases numbered 10, after V lost 4 bases and J lost 0 bases. Per the germline V gene, CDR1 is SGHAT and CDR2 is FQNNGV. The CDR3 has 17 amino acids.